This TCR beta chain was obtained from a study of cytomegalovirus exposure and HLA in healthy donors. The study's findings and limits: Reportedly, diagnosis of cytomegalovirus status by the classifier showed high specificity and sensitivity. The study labeled around 160 TCR beta chains cytomegalovirus-associated.

The CDR3 length is 18 residues. Germline CDR1 SEHNR, CDR2 FQNEAQ (reference sequence). The J segment lost 7 bases and the V segment lost 0 bases, leaving 9 bases of the junction unmatched. TCRdb's copy holds only in-frame clones and misses some; the assay was immunoSEQ multiplex PCR. The sample has approximately 180,000 clones, about 83% seen once; the top ten hold about 1.6%. Regarding this clone: Its antigen is still unknown.

The clonotype comes from a young woman in good health and CMV-seronegative. The sample taken for sequencing was PBMCs. The V gene is TRBV7-9, the J gene TRBJ1-4; 12 bases map to TRBD1. The CDR3 DNA reads as TGTGCCAGCAGCTTAGCAGTGGGACAGGGGGCGGTTGGTGAAAAACTGTTTTTT. It codes for CASSLAVGQGAVGEKLFF.